Each of the 18 T cell receptor beta chains below was sequenced from the same sample in a study of cytomegalovirus exposure and HLA in healthy donors. Use of 60 Vbeta and 13 Jbeta primers characterized the PCR. Clones were read by immunoSEQ multiplex PCR, and TCRdb kept only the in-frame ones, dropping some. The sample has under 200,000 clones, roughly 85% seen once. Sequencing input: PBMCs. Every receptor here comes from a man aged 25 to 40 in good health and CMV-seronegative.

The CDR3 here is CASSLSGQGWETQYF. For the CDR3, the DNA is TGTGCCAGCAGTTTATCGGGACAGGGGTGGGAGACCCAGTACTTC. The rearrangement uses TRBV28 and TRBJ2-5, with 10 nucleotides matching TRBD1. CDR1 is MDHEN, CDR2 SYDVKM, per germline. The CDR3 contains 15 residues. V trimming: 1 base; J trimming: 5 bases; junction bases outside the gene matches: 4. Variable domain in full (rest from reference TRBV28 and TRBJ2-5): DVKVTQSSRYLVKRTGEKVFLECVQDMDHENMFWYRQDPGLGLRLIYFSYDVKMKEKGDIPEGYSVSREKKERFSLILESASTNQTSMYLCASSLSGQGWETQYFGPGTRLLVL.

The genes are TRBV5-4 and TRBJ2-5; D is possibly TRBD2 (6 bases). The CDR3 loop spans 17 amino acids. Germline V lookup: CDR1 SGHNT, CDR2 YYREEE (reference sequence). V shed 4 bases and J shed 2 bases, with 21 bases lying between them. CDR3 loop: CASSLRRGLAPQETQYF. The CDR3 nucleotides are TGTGCCAGCAGCCTCCGCCGCGGGCTAGCGCCTCAAGAGACCCAGTACTTC.

The V and J genes are TRBV11-2 and TRBJ2-2; D is unclear. Germline-derived CDR1 and CDR2 are SGHAT and FQNNGV. CDR3 length: 13 residues. Trimming pared 0 bases from V and 8 bases from J, leaving 7 bases between. As DNA, the CDR3 is TGTGCCAGCAGCTTAGAATCCAGTGGGGAGCTGTTTTTT. Its protein product is CASSLESSGELFF.

The rearrangement joins TRBV5-6 to TRBJ2-1; the match to TRBD1 covers 8 bases. V gave up 0 bases and J gave up 2 bases; unmatched junction bases: 7. CDR1 and CDR2 (germline): SGHDT, YYEEEE. The CDR3 runs 17 residues. The CDR3 loop reads CASSLGDRTGPYNEQFF. In DNA form, the CDR3 reads TGTGCCAGCAGCTTGGGGGACAGGACCGGTCCCTACAATGAGCAGTTCTTC. Complete variable domain (other parts from reference TRBV5-6 and TRBJ2-1): DAGVTQSPTHLIKTRGQQVTLRCSPKSGHDTVSWYQQALGQGPQFIFQYYEEEERQRGNFPDRFSGHQFPNYSSELNVNALLLGDSALYLCASSLGDRTGPYNEQFFGPGTRLTVL.

The V call is TRBV28, the J call TRBJ1-5; D unresolved. The CDR3 sequence is 13 residues long. Per germline, CDR1 MDHEN and CDR2 SYDVKM. The ends were cut back, 7 bases at V and 6 bases at J, with 13 bases in the middle. The CDR3 DNA follows: TGTGCCAGCAACCCCCCACGGGTTCAGCCCCAGCATTTT. Encoded protein: CASNPPRVQPQHF.

This clone occurred once. The rearrangement uses TRBV25-1 and TRBJ2-1; D unresolved. With 1 base removed from V and 4 bases from J, the gap between germline ends came to 5 bases. Germline V gene lookup returns CDR1 MGHDK and CDR2 SYGVNS. The CDR3 is made up of 13 amino acids. The DNA of the CDR3 is TGTGCCAGCAGTGAATTACTGTACAATGAGCAGTTCTTC. Translation: CASSELLYNEQFF.

CDR3 amino acids: CASSKAVQVSVEQFF. CDR3 bases: TGCGCCAGCTCCAAGGCTGTGCAGGTCAGTGTTGAGCAGTTCTTC. The chain carries TRBV4-3 and TRBJ2-1; D not resolved. Germline V gene lookup returns CDR1 LGHNA and CDR2 YSLEER. V lost 8 bases to trimming and J lost 9 bases, with 23 bases between them. The CDR3 length is 15 residues.

The chain combines TRBV27 with TRBJ1-5; D may be TRBD1 (5 bases). The germline CDR1 and CDR2 sequences are MNHEY and SMNVEV (reference sequence). V lost 2 bases, J lost 11 bases, and 13 bases lay in between. The CDR3 extends over 13 amino acids. The CDR3 protein is CASSLRQGWAQHF. Here the CDR3 DNA reads TGTGCCAGCAGTTTAAGGCAGGGTTGGGCCCAGCATTTT.

The count of this clone is one. The genes are TRBV7-8 and TRBJ2-5; a possible D gene is TRBD1 (5 bases). V lost 4 bases, J lost 2 bases, and 8 bases lay in between. Per germline, CDR1 SGHVS and CDR2 FQNEAQ. The CDR3 extends over 13 amino acids. As DNA, the CDR3 is TGTGCCAGCAGCTACCGACAGCAAGAGACCCAGTACTTC. Translation gives CASSYRQQETQYF.

This chain joins TRBV18 and TRBJ1-1; D might be TRBD1 (5 bases). The germline V and J ends were trimmed by 3 bases and 9 bases, with 11 bases remaining between them. The CDR3 contains 12 residues. Germline V gene sequence: CDR1 KGHSH, CDR2 LQKENI. In DNA, the CDR3 is TGTGCCAGCTCACCGGGGGGGGGTAAAGCTTTCTTT. It yields the protein CASSPGGGKAFF. The full variable domain, with the rest looked up from reference TRBV18 and TRBJ1-1, is NAGVMQNPRHLVRRRGQEARLRCSPMKGHSHVYWYRQLPEEGLKFMVYLQKENIIDESGMPKERFSAEFPKEGPSILRIQQVVRGDSAAYFCASSPGGGKAFFGQGTRLTVV.

The CDR3 nucleotides are TGCGCCAGCAGCTTGGGTCGAGGCGGGACCCCTAACAATGAGCAGTTCTTC. Its translation: CASSLGRGGTPNNEQFF. The rearrangement links TRBV5-1 to TRBJ2-1, with D perhaps matching TRBD2 (6 bases). Germline V lookup: CDR1 SGHRS, CDR2 YFSETQ. The CDR3 runs to 17 residues. The V end lost 0 bases, the J end lost 5 bases, and 18 bases lay between the germline ends.

This chain connects TRBV5-5 to TRBJ1-1, with 8 bases identical to TRBD1. The CDR3 sequence is 15 residues long. V gave up 4 bases and J gave up 3 bases; unmatched junction bases: 8. CDR1 is SGHKS, CDR2 YYEKEE, per germline (reference sequence). CDR3 bases: TGTGCCAGCAGCGAAGGGACAGGCGTGTACACTGAAGCTTTCTTT. Encoded protein: CASSEGTGVYTEAFF.

The J gene is TRBJ2-5, the V gene TRBV5-6; 7 bases map to TRBD1. This CDR3 is 13 amino acids long. Unmatched junction bases numbered 4, after V lost 1 base and J lost 7 bases. Germline CDR1 reads SGHDT; CDR2 reads YYEEEE. CDR3 residues: CASSLHRGTTQYF. As DNA, the CDR3 is TGTGCCAGCAGCTTGCACAGGGGAACGACCCAGTACTTC.

V and J are TRBV28 and TRBJ1-4; D perhaps matches TRBD1 (6 bases). The CDR3 has 16 residues. The germline gives CDR1 MDHEN, CDR2 SYDVKM. V was pared by 5 bases and J by 0 bases, with 13 bases between. CDR3 sequence reads: CASSLTGQSTNEKLFF. CDR3 DNA sequence: TGTGCCAGCAGTCTCACCGGACAGTCAACTAATGAAAAACTGTTTTTT.

The genes are TRBV6-5 and TRBJ2-2; no reliable D call. The V end was cut by 3 bases, the J end by 4 bases, with 9 bases between. This CDR3 spans 14 amino acids. Germline CDR1 reads MNHEY; CDR2 reads SVGAGI. The CDR3 sequence: CASSYLVITGELFF. The CDR3 nucleotides are TGTGCCAGCAGTTATCTTGTTATCACCGGGGAGCTGTTTTTT.

V usage is TRBV30 and J usage is TRBJ2-1; 11 bases are a match to TRBD2. The junction had 11 bases not matched to a gene; V was cut back by 8 bases and J by 8 bases. CDR3 length: 14 residues. The germline V gene encodes CDR1 GTSNPN and CDR2 SVGIG (reference sequence). CDR3 DNA sequence: TGTGCCGTCTTCAAGGGGACTAGCGGTGATGAGCAGTTCTTC. Translated, it gives CAVFKGTSGDEQFF.

The chain combines TRBV27 with TRBJ2-1; TRBD2 aligns across 8 bases. With V trimmed by 3 bases and J by 0 bases, 1 base remained unmatched. The germline gives CDR1 MNHEY, CDR2 SMNVEV (reference sequence). The CDR3 totals 15 residues. The CDR3 DNA reads TGTGCCAGCAGTTTCGGGAGGGGCTCCTACAATGAGCAGTTCTTC. It encodes CASSFGRGSYNEQFF.

As to this clone: Mismatch with germline at one junction end may stem from a read error. The chain recombines TRBV7-7 with TRBJ2-3; 12 nucleotides align to TRBD2. CDR1 and CDR2 (germline): SSHAT, FNYEAQ (reference sequence). This CDR3 is built from 15 residues. CDR3 DNA sequence: TGTGCTAGCAGTTCGGGACTAGCGGGCTCAGATACGCAGTATTTT. Its translation is CASSSGLAGSDTQYF.